Listed below are T cell receptor beta chains from one sample, sequenced in a study of blood T cell repertoires in COVID-19. Using immunoSEQ multiplex PCR, the repertoire was profiled, and TCRdb retains in-frame clones only, with some absent. Here the sample spans around 90,000 clones, about 92% being singletons. The sequenced sample consisted of peripheral blood. Source of these receptors: a woman in her sixties or seventies with active COVID-19. The CDR3 runs from the conserved cysteine through the conserved F or W. The order of the fields is CDR3 DNA, CDR3 protein, clone size, D gene, J gene, V gene. D genes are given only for firm matches. The listing skips clone size in some rows; elsewhere it reads once, few, many or a size class.

CDR3nt: TGTGCCAGCAGCTTAGGAGCAACCTCAGATACGCAGTATTTT
CDR3aa: CASSLGATSDTQYF
abundance: -
d_gene: -
j_gene: TRBJ2-3
v_gene: TRBV7-2

CDR3nt: TGTGCCAGCAGTGAAAGGGAGGTGGCCCATGGCTACACCTTC
CDR3aa: CASSEREVAHGYTF
abundance: -
d_gene: -
j_gene: TRBJ1-2
v_gene: TRBV2

CDR3nt: TGCGCCAGCAGACCCCTCGACAGGGTAACCTACAATGAGCAGTTCTTC
CDR3aa: CASRPLDRVTYNEQFF
abundance: -
d_gene: TRBD1
j_gene: TRBJ2-1
v_gene: TRBV5-1

CDR3nt: TGTGCCAGCAGGAGTGGGACAGGGAATTACGAGCAGTACTTC
CDR3aa: CASRSGTGNYEQYF
abundance: -
d_gene: TRBD1
j_gene: TRBJ2-7
v_gene: TRBV11-2

CDR3nt: TGTGCCAGCGGGCTTGCGAACACCGGGGAGCTGTTTTTT
CDR3aa: CASGLANTGELFF
abundance: -
d_gene: -
j_gene: TRBJ2-2
v_gene: TRBV6-5

CDR3nt: TGTGCCAGCAGAAAGGGACTAGCGGGCTCCTACGAGCAGTACTTC
CDR3aa: CASRKGLAGSYEQYF
abundance: -
d_gene: TRBD2
j_gene: TRBJ2-7
v_gene: TRBV7-2

CDR3nt: TGTGCCATCAGTGAGTCACGCCAGGGCTACACTGAAGCTTTCTTT
CDR3aa: CAISESRQGYTEAFF
abundance: -
d_gene: -
j_gene: TRBJ1-1
v_gene: TRBV10-3

CDR3nt: TGTGCCAGCAGCTTAGTTCAGTCCGGAAACACCATATATTTT
CDR3aa: CASSLVQSGNTIYF
abundance: -
d_gene: -
j_gene: TRBJ1-3
v_gene: TRBV7-8

CDR3nt: TGTGCCAGCAGGGTCGGGGGGGCTTATGGCTACACCTTC
CDR3aa: CASRVGGAYGYTF
abundance: -
d_gene: -
j_gene: TRBJ1-2
v_gene: TRBV28

CDR3nt: TGTGCGACTGGTAACTCTGGAAACACCATATATTTT
CDR3aa: CATGNSGNTIYF
abundance: -
d_gene: -
j_gene: TRBJ1-3
v_gene: TRBV19

CDR3nt: TGTGCCAGCAGCTTATCCCGGGACAGGGACGAGCAGTACTTC
CDR3aa: CASSLSRDRDEQYF
abundance: -
d_gene: TRBD1
j_gene: TRBJ2-7
v_gene: TRBV7-2

CDR3nt: TGTGCCAGCAGCGCCGGGTCCTACCTTAGTGAAAAACTGTTTTTT
CDR3aa: CASSAGSYLSEKLFF
abundance: -
d_gene: -
j_gene: TRBJ1-4
v_gene: TRBV9

CDR3nt: TGTGCCAGCAGTGTAAGGAGGGAGGGAACTGAAGCTTTCTTT
CDR3aa: CASSVRREGTEAFF
abundance: -
d_gene: -
j_gene: TRBJ1-1
v_gene: TRBV2

CDR3nt: TGTGCCAGCAGCTTAGACAGGAGCACAGATACGCAGTATTTT
CDR3aa: CASSLDRSTDTQYF
abundance: -
d_gene: -
j_gene: TRBJ2-3
v_gene: TRBV7-9

CDR3nt: TGTGCCAGCAGTTCCCAGGGGGCGGGGACCGGGGAGCTGTTTTTT
CDR3aa: CASSSQGAGTGELFF
abundance: -
d_gene: TRBD1
j_gene: TRBJ2-2
v_gene: TRBV28

CDR3nt: TGTGCCAGCAGCCAACTCGGGACAGGGGGCAGTCAGCCCCAGCATTTT
CDR3aa: CASSQLGTGGSQPQHF
abundance: once
d_gene: TRBD1
j_gene: TRBJ1-5
v_gene: TRBV11-2

CDR3nt: TGTGCCAGCGGAAGACAGGGGTCCTACGAGCAGTACTTC
CDR3aa: CASGRQGSYEQYF
abundance: -
d_gene: TRBD1
j_gene: TRBJ2-7
v_gene: TRBV25-1

CDR3nt: TGTGCCAGCAGCCCTAGGACAGGGGACACCGGGGAGCTGTTTTTT
CDR3aa: CASSPRTGDTGELFF
abundance: -
d_gene: TRBD1
j_gene: TRBJ2-2
v_gene: TRBV7-6

CDR3nt: TGCGCCAGCAGCCTGGGACAGGCACAGGGCTATGGCTACACCTTC
CDR3aa: CASSLGQAQGYGYTF
abundance: -
d_gene: TRBD1
j_gene: TRBJ1-2
v_gene: TRBV5-1

CDR3nt: TGTGCCAGCAGCTTAGGGGTCGGCCAGGGGCAAGAGACCCAGTACTTC
CDR3aa: CASSLGVGQGQETQYF
abundance: few
d_gene: -
j_gene: TRBJ2-5
v_gene: TRBV7-2